This T cell receptor beta chain was recovered during a study of blood T cell repertoires in COVID-19 (dated by TCRdb to the early 2020s). Regarding the study in general: For ImmuneRACE Cohort 3, a participant was defined as recovered based on two consecutive negative NP/OP PCR tests, clearance by a healthcare professional, or resolution of symptoms. The collaborator samples originated in the United States, Italy and Spain and spanned the acute and convalescent phases of COVID-19. The material from the prospective study consisted of cDNA or gDNA derived from T cells, B-cell-depleted T cells, or PBMCs. Deeply sampled blood TCRbeta repertoires from subjects exposed to, actively infected with, or recovered from COVID-19 were included in the dataset. The repertoires were released in a freely available public database meant as a resource for research on the immune response to SARS-CoV-2. Samples were obtained from the ongoing ImmuneRACE study (first 160 participants) and from 1,200 or so subjects provided by 6 global collaborators. A de-identified subject ID, COVID-19 status, age in years and sex were almost always included in the sample metadata. Where available, HLA class I and class II types were obtained from metadata supplied by the sample provider rather than from assay-based typing. Here is what the overall study found, with its caveats: Clinical and demographic metadata were provided uncurated, with the amount varying by source and participant.

As to this clone: The target of this receptor is not known. No per-base quality is available; no much larger clone lies one base away.

TCRbeta CDR3 regions were amplified from genomic DNA by means of the immunoSEQ Assay, a bias-controlled multiplex PCR. The published analysis was carried out like this. Within the assay, amplification of reference gene primers was used to estimate how many nucleated cells each sample contained. Sequence reads were collapsed and filtered to measure the absolute abundance of every unique TCRbeta CDR3 rearrangement. For each sample, productive Simpson clonality was calculated by taking the square root of Simpson's diversity index across productive rearrangements. The immuneACCESS repertoire file appears here via TCRdb, limited to in-frame rearrangements. These files lack a portion of the clones; in checked studies, under half of the deficit traces to unresolved V genes, and the cause of the others is not known. V, J and clone size are taken as reported in that table, and D and trimming were inferred from the DNA itself. The sample includes fewer than 250,000 clones, with roughly 84% observed a single time. Jointly, the top ten make up more than 7% of the sample.

In the prospective study, participants were about 18 to 95 years old, resided in fewer than 25 geographic areas of the United States, and were enrolled through a virtual design. In the prospective study, participants were assigned to cohorts based on the clinical history participants reported in a screening survey and a study questionnaire. In the prospective study, mobile phlebotomists collected whole blood, serum and a nasopharyngeal or oropharyngeal swab from each participant. Over a 2-month period, participants in the prospective study had the option of providing additional blood draws and questionnaires. Blood samples from the prospective study were shipped frozen or at room temperature prior to DNA extraction. The sequence was obtained from a man aged 25-40 years in a cohort exposed to, infected with or recovered from COVID-19 (not recorded which). The specimen was PBMCs or T cells enriched from blood (not recorded which).

The CDR3 region has the sequence CAISVSRDRGTDTQYF. The sequenced DNA is TGTGCCATCAGTGTCTCCCGGGACAGGGGCACAGATACGCAGTATTTT. The receptor chain draws on TRBV10-3 and TRBJ2-3; 9 nucleotides in the junction match TRBD1. The germline V and J ends show losses of 4 bases and 1 base respectively, and no gene match explains 6 bases of the junction. CDR1 and CDR2 are drawn from the germline V gene: ENHRY, SYGVKD. The CDR3 measures 16 amino acids from cysteine to phenylalanine. CDR3 DNA only is kept here, 48 bases in frame from base 1.